This T cell receptor (beta chain) was recovered during a study of molecular identifiers for immune sequencing clone quantification. Whole-study findings and limits: Clone sizes could be underestimated for highly expanded clones when identical TCR molecules share a barcode.

With 7 bases clipped from V and 6 bases from J, the junction kept 5 bases outside the gene matches. The CDR3 extends over 13 amino acids. Per germline, CDR1 SQVTM and CDR2 ANQGSEA. TCRdb reanalysed the PCR reads using MiXCR and keeps one entry per CDR3 protein. This sample has about 54,000 distinct CDR3 sequences, with approximately 25% found just once. This clonotype was found many times. Antigen specificity is unknown. This receptor was obtained from a human donor in good health. Some libraries in this study had Jurkat cell RNA spiked in. The chain uses TRBV29-1 and TRBJ2-2, with 10 nucleotides matching TRBD1. The sample taken for sequencing was naive CD8+ T cells from blood, with Jurkat cell RNA spiked in. The subset is: FACS-sorted CD8+CD4-CCR7+CD45RA+ naive T cells. CDR3 amino acids: CSAGQGGAGELFF. CDR3 in DNA: TGCAGCGCAGGACAGGGGGGAGCCGGGGAGCTGTTTTTT.